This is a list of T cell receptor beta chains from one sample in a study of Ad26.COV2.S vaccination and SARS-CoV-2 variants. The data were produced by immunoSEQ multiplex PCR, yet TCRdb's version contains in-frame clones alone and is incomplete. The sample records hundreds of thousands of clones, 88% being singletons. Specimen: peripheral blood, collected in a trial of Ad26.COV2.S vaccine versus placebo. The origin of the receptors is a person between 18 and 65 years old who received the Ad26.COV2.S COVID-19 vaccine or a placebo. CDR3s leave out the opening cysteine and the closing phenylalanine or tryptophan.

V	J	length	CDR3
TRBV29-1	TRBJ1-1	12	SVVRTGVNTEAF
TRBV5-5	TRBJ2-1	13	ASSHGTGGYNEQF
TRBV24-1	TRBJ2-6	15	ATSGGRAGSGANVLT
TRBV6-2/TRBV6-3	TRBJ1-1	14	ASSHQGVERNTEAF
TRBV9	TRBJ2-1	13	ASSAGGLSYNEQF
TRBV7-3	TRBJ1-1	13	ASSLRSSRNTEAF
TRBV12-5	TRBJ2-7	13	ASGLTSGGPYEQY
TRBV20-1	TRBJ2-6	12	SASPDSGANVLT
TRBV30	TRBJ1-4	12	AWSDTATNEKLF
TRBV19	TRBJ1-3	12	ASSIVLSGNTIY
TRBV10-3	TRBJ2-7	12	AISEIGQGDEQY